This T cell receptor (beta chain) is from a study of cytomegalovirus exposure and HLA in healthy donors. Notes on the study in general: Clonal expansion was found to be greater in HLA-associated TCR beta chains than in equally common others in a later analysis.

In the PCR, 60 Vbeta and 13 Jbeta primers were used. Only in-frame clones appear in the TCRdb table, and some are missing; sequencing was by immunoSEQ multiplex PCR. The sample shows around 200,000 clones, roughly three quarters of them seen only once. A note on this clone: What it binds is not known.

The CDR3 extends over 19 amino acids. V shed 0 bases, J shed 0 bases, and the junction held 13 bases outside the gene matches. CDR1 and CDR2 (germline): KGHSH, LQKENI. Sequenced material: PBMCs. V and J are TRBV18 and TRBJ2-7; 8 nucleotides agree with TRBD1. The TCR was taken from a man in his fifties or sixties in good health and CMV-seronegative. CDR3 DNA: TGTGCCAGCTCACCACCGGGACAGGTCAAAGGTTCCCTCTCCTACGAGCAGTACTTC. Translation: CASSPPGQVKGSLSYEQYF.